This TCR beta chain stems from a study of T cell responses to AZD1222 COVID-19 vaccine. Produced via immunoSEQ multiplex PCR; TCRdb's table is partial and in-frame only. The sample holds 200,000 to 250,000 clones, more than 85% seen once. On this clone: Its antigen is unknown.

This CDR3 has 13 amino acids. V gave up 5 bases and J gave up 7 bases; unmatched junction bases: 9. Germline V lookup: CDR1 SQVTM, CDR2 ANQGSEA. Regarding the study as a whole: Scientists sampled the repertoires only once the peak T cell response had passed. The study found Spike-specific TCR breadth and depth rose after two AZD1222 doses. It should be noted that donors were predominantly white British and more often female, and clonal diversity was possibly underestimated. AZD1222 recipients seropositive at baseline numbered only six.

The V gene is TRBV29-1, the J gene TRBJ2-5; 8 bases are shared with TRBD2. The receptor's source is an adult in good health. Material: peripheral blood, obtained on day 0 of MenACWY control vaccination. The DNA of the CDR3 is TGCAGCGTTACCGGGGGGGATTCTTGGACCCAGTACTTC. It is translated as CSVTGGDSWTQYF.